This T cell receptor beta chain came from a study of blood T cell repertoires in COVID-19. The CDR3 is made up of 16 amino acids. In germline, CDR1 is SGHRS, CDR2 YFSETQ. The ends lost 0 bases at V and 1 base at J; junction bases unmatched: 4. TCRdb's copy holds only in-frame clones and misses some; the assay was immunoSEQ multiplex PCR. Of around 210,000 clones in the sample, 70% to 85% were seen once. This TCR was sampled from a human donor in a cohort sampled during active COVID-19. Material: peripheral blood. The chain carries TRBV5-1 and TRBJ2-1; 7 nucleotides match TRBD1. The CDR3: CASSLVGTESYNEQFF. CDR3 bases: TGCGCCAGCAGCTTGGTCGGGACAGAGTCCTACAATGAGCAGTTCTTC.